The entry that follows covers one TCR beta chain sequence. CDR1 SNHLY and CDR2 FYNNEI come from the germline V gene. V was pared by 6 bases and J by 12 bases, with 12 bases of the junction left unmatched. The length of the CDR3 is 15 residues. Residents of around 24 US areas, aged roughly 18 to 89 years, made up the participants. The sample belongs to a study of blood T cell repertoires in COVID-19. About the research overall: The cDNA or gDNA used as material had been derived from T cells, B-cell-depleted T cells, or PBMCs.

In the source study's methods: For nucleated cells, counts were estimated from reference gene primer amplification. The data were produced by immunoSEQ multiplex PCR, yet TCRdb's version contains in-frame clones alone and is incomplete. V and J calls plus clone size are reproduced from that table; the DNA served to infer D and trimming. The sample contains some 190,000 clones, more than 75% of which appear only once. Sequencing was done on a sample of PBMCs or T cells enriched from blood (not recorded which). J is TRBJ1-4 and V is TRBV2, with 11 bases that match TRBD1. This sequence originates from a woman between 45 and 60 years old with acute COVID-19. The CDR3 reads CASRLRTGGGSELFF. CDR3 bases: TGTGCCAGCAGACTCAGGACAGGGGGCGGTTCGGAACTGTTTTTT.